These T cell receptor beta chains were read from a single sample in a study of control samples from healthy donors and cancer patients. The assay was immunoSEQ multiplex PCR, and TCRdb's table has in-frame clones only and misses some. The sample lists roughly 450,000 clones, 80% to 95% occurring once. Material: PBMCs. These receptors came from a man aged 35-49 years with head and neck cancer. The CDR3 runs from the conserved cysteine through the conserved F or W. D genes are given only for firm matches. For some rows the clone size is stated as once, few or many, or as a class when expanded; others skip it.

clone size	D gene	V gene	J gene	CDR3 protein	CDR3 DNA
.	.	TRBV18	TRBJ2-7	CASSPYPSQKTYEQYF	TGTGCCAGCTCACCCTACCCGTCGCAAAAGACCTACGAGCAGTACTTC
.	.	TRBV6-1	TRBJ2-3	CASSDQLRLSTDTQYF	TGTGCCAGCAGTGACCAGCTACGCCTCAGCACAGATACGCAGTATTTT
.	TRBD2	TRBV7-2	TRBJ2-5	CASSSLGLALHSGGETQYF	TGTGCCAGCAGCTCCCTAGGACTAGCGCTCCATTCGGGTGGAGAGACCCAGTACTTC
.	.	TRBV7-2	TRBJ2-2	CASSLVGQLSGELFF	TGTGCCAGCAGCTTAGTAGGACAGCTTTCCGGGGAGCTGTTTTTT
few	.	TRBV7-2	TRBJ2-2	CASSPQPGGELFF	TGTGCCAGCAGCCCCCAGCCGGGCGGGGAGCTGTTTTTT
.	.	TRBV3-1/TRBV3-2	TRBJ1-4	CASRHGDGRGSNEKLFF	TGTGCCAGCAGGCACGGTGATGGACGGGGGTCTAATGAAAAACTGTTTTTT
.	.	TRBV7-9	TRBJ1-5	CASSSGNLQPQHF	TGTGCCAGCAGTTCAGGGAATCTGCAGCCCCAGCATTTT
.	.	TRBV10-1	TRBJ2-5	CASSDTGAGGTQYF	TGCGCCAGCAGTGACACGGGGGCCGGTGGGACCCAGTACTTC
.	.	TRBV30	TRBJ1-1	CAWSVRLNTEAFF	TGTGCCTGGAGTGTACGTCTGAACACTGAAGCTTTCTTT
.	.	TRBV27	TRBJ1-5	CASSSNIGGGSNQPQHF	TGTGCCAGCAGTTCCAACATAGGGGGGGGGAGCAATCAGCCCCAGCATTTT
once	.	TRBV10-3	TRBJ1-6	CAIRFQDRNSPLHF	TGTGCCATCAGGTTCCAGGATCGCAATTCACCCCTCCACTTT
.	TRBD2	TRBV3-1/TRBV3-2	TRBJ2-7	CASSQPPSGRVAEQYF	TGTGCCAGCAGCCAACCGCCTAGCGGGAGGGTTGCCGAGCAGTACTTC
.	TRBD1	TRBV24-1	TRBJ2-2	CATSGQDRGPVGELFF	TGTGCCACCAGTGGCCAGGACAGGGGGCCGGTCGGGGAGCTGTTTTTT
.	TRBD1	TRBV10-3	TRBJ2-7	CAIRADRNEQYF	TGTGCCATCAGGGCGGACAGGAACGAGCAGTACTTC
.	TRBD1	TRBV23-1	TRBJ2-7	CASSQSRQGAYEQYF	TGCGCCAGCAGTCAATCAAGACAGGGGGCCTACGAGCAGTACTTC
.	TRBD1	TRBV5-1	TRBJ2-2	CASSRSGTGGVGGELFF	TGCGCCAGCAGCCGCTCTGGGACAGGGGGCGTCGGCGGGGAGCTGTTTTTT
once	.	TRBV9	TRBJ1-3	CASSVVWGPGNTIYF	TGTGCCAGCAGCGTAGTGTGGGGTCCTGGAAACACCATATATTTT
.	.	TRBV29-1	TRBJ2-7	CSVLLAANYEQYF	TGCAGCGTCCTCCTAGCAGCGAACTACGAGCAGTACTTC
.	.	TRBV30	TRBJ2-7	CAWSVFQTSYEQYF	TGTGCCTGGAGTGTATTCCAGACCTCCTACGAGCAGTACTTC
.	TRBD1	TRBV7-3	TRBJ2-2	CASSPITGVGTGELFF	TGTGCCAGCAGCCCGATAACAGGGGTGGGCACCGGGGAGCTGTTTTTT
.	.	TRBV5-4	TRBJ1-1	CASSLRSPANTEAFF	TGTGCCAGCAGCTTACGGTCACCGGCGAACACTGAAGCTTTCTTT
few	.	TRBV27	TRBJ2-2	CASSTLGPWSGELFF	TGTGCCAGCAGTACACTCGGACCGTGGAGTGGGGAGCTGTTTTTT
.	.	TRBV5-1	TRBJ1-3	CASSPEGGNTIYF	TGCGCCAGCAGCCCAGAGGGGGGAAACACCATATATTTT
.	.	TRBV7-9	TRBJ2-3	CASSPSAMDTQYF	TGTGCCAGCAGCCCCTCAGCGATGGATACGCAGTATTTT
.	.	TRBV3-1/TRBV3-2	TRBJ1-2	CASSQVRGDGYTF	TGTGCCAGCAGCCAAGTTAGGGGCGACGGCTACACCTTC
once	.	TRBV20-1	TRBJ2-5	CSARYEETQYF	TGCAGTGCTAGGTACGAAGAGACCCAGTACTTC
.	.	TRBV30	TRBJ1-5	CAWSPGPVGWPQHF	TGTGCCTGGAGCCCCGGACCGGTAGGGTGGCCCCAGCATTTT
.	TRBD2	TRBV6-6	TRBJ2-1	CASSYQETSGGNEQFF	TGTGCCAGCAGTTACCAGGAGACTAGCGGGGGTAATGAGCAGTTCTTC
.	.	TRBV7-8	TRBJ2-7	CASSLARFYEQYF	TGTGCCAGCAGCTTAGCAAGATTCTACGAGCAGTACTTC
.	.	TRBV2	TRBJ1-1	CASITVWQNTEAFF	TGTGCCAGCATCACAGTCTGGCAGAACACTGAAGCTTTCTTT
.	TRBD2	TRBV6-2/TRBV6-3	TRBJ2-3	CASSPHPGAGDFTDTQYF	TGTGCCAGCAGTCCCCACCCCGGAGCGGGGGATTTCACAGATACGCAGTATTTT
once	TRBD1	TRBV5-1	TRBJ1-2	CASSLSGGYGYTF	TGCGCCAGCAGCTTGTCAGGGGGCTATGGCTACACCTTC
.	.	TRBV7-8	TRBJ2-3	CASSQREGFTDTQYF	TGTGCCAGCAGCCAGCGCGAGGGGTTCACAGATACGCAGTATTTT
.	.	TRBV10-3	TRBJ2-7	CAISERDKQYEQYF	TGTGCCATCAGTGAGCGGGACAAACAATACGAGCAGTACTTC
.	TRBD1	TRBV9	TRBJ1-5	CASSPQRRTGGQPQHF	TGTGCCAGCAGCCCTCAACGGCGGACAGGTGGTCAGCCCCAGCATTTT
.	.	TRBV30	TRBJ2-3	CAWSPAHTLSTDTQYF	TGTGCCTGGAGTCCAGCCCACACCCTAAGCACAGATACGCAGTATTTT
.	TRBD2	TRBV5-6	TRBJ2-1	CASSLVLTSGAYNEQFF	TGTGCCAGCAGCTTGGTCCTGACTAGCGGGGCATACAATGAGCAGTTCTTC
.	TRBD2	TRBV5-1	TRBJ2-5	CASSLAGTGGQETQYF	TGCGCCAGCAGCTTGGCGGGGACGGGAGGCCAAGAGACCCAGTACTTC
.	.	TRBV7-9	TRBJ1-6	CASSLISQNSPLHF	TGTGCCAGCAGCTTAATCTCCCAAAATTCACCCCTCCACTTT
.	TRBD1	TRBV28	TRBJ1-2	CASSLPPGQAGYGYTF	TGTGCCAGCAGTCTACCACCGGGACAGGCTGGCTATGGCTACACCTTC
.	.	TRBV30	TRBJ2-5	CAWSVTRDKETQYF	TGTGCCTGGAGTGTAACCAGGGATAAAGAGACCCAGTACTTC
.	.	TRBV9	TRBJ2-7	CASSVGVGDTYEQYF	TGTGCCAGCAGCGTAGGCGTTGGGGATACCTACGAGCAGTACTTC
.	.	TRBV9	TRBJ1-2	CASSPGGTNYGYTF	TGTGCCAGCAGCCCCGGGGGGACTAACTATGGCTACACCTTC
.	.	TRBV7-9	TRBJ2-7	CASSPRGNEQYF	TGTGCCAGCAGCCCTCGGGGGAACGAGCAGTACTTC
.	.	TRBV27	TRBJ2-3	CASSHRTATDTQYF	TGTGCCAGCAGTCATCGGACTGCCACAGATACGCAGTATTTT
.	.	TRBV5-1	TRBJ2-5	CASSLVWSQGGTQYF	TGCGCCAGCAGCTTGGTGTGGTCGCAGGGCGGGACCCAGTACTTC
.	.	TRBV4-1	TRBJ2-5	CASSQDWARETQYF	TGCGCCAGCAGCCAAGATTGGGCGCGCGAGACCCAGTACTTC
.	.	TRBV27	TRBJ2-2	CASSFNTGELFF	TGTGCCAGCAGTTTCAACACCGGGGAGCTGTTTTTT
.	.	TRBV27	TRBJ2-7	CASSSPDTDLYEQYF	TGTGCCAGCAGTTCCCCTGACACCGATCTCTACGAGCAGTACTTC
.	TRBD2	TRBV27	TRBJ2-7	CASSSGGTSGMYEQYF	TGTGCCAGCAGTTCGGGCGGGACTAGCGGGATGTACGAGCAGTACTTC
once	.	TRBV27	TRBJ2-7	CASSPGLFSEGYEQYF	TGTGCCAGCAGTCCGGGACTTTTCTCGGAGGGCTACGAGCAGTACTTC
.	TRBD2	TRBV4-3	TRBJ2-3	CASSLGTSGLDTQYF	TGCGCCAGCAGCCTAGGGACTAGCGGTTTAGATACGCAGTATTTT
.	TRBD2	TRBV7-3	TRBJ2-2	CASSPKTSANTGELFF	TGTGCCAGCAGCCCAAAGACTAGCGCTAACACCGGGGAGCTGTTTTTT
.	TRBD1	TRBV19	TRBJ1-1	CASSYGTGAGTEAFF	TGTGCCAGTAGCTACGGAACAGGGGCAGGAACTGAAGCTTTCTTT
.	TRBD1	TRBV11-2	TRBJ2-3	CASSLRGDRVGTDTQYF	TGTGCCAGCAGCTTACGGGGGGACAGGGTAGGCACAGATACGCAGTATTTT
.	.	TRBV6-5	TRBJ1-5	CASSYSRGVGNQPQHF	TGTGCCAGCAGTTACTCAAGGGGGGTGGGCAATCAGCCCCAGCATTTT
.	.	TRBV7-2	TRBJ1-1	CASSSQGSTEAFF	TGTGCCAGCAGTTCTCAGGGTAGCACTGAAGCTTTCTTT
.	.	TRBV19	TRBJ1-1	CASSMWGVAFF	TGTGCCAGTAGTATGTGGGGCGTAGCTTTCTTT
.	TRBD2	TRBV7-9	TRBJ2-7	CASSIDGTRLHEQYF	TGTGCCAGCAGCATAGACGGGACTAGACTCCACGAGCAGTACTTC